Listed below are T cell receptor beta chains from one sample, sequenced in a study of T and B cells in COVID-19 patients. Each CDR3 protein gets one entry after TCRdb re-called the multiplex PCR reads with MiXCR. This table holds about 2,500 distinct CDR3 sequences, about 27% found once. The sequencing input was blood. Receptor source: a human donor with active COVID-19. CDR3s include the opening cysteine and the closing phenylalanine or tryptophan. The order of the fields is clone size, J gene, V gene, D gene, CDR3 protein, CDR3 DNA. D genes are given only for firm matches. Size is omitted from some rows. Given values are once, few, many or a class for expanded clones.

size: medium-sized; J: TRBJ2-1; V: TRBV12-3/TRBV12-4; D: .; CDR3: CASSFASTIFYNEQFF; DNA: TGTGCCAGCAGTTTTGCCTCCACAATCTTCTACAATGAGCAGTTCTTC
size: .; J: TRBJ2-6; V: TRBV14; D: .; CDR3: CASSHGGELAGANVLTF; DNA: TGTGCCAGCAGCCACGGCGGGGAATTGGCTGGGGCCAACGTCCTGACTTTC
size: medium-sized; J: TRBJ2-5; V: TRBV6-5; D: .; CDR3: CASSSGYQETQYF; DNA: TGTGCCAGCAGCTCAGGGTATCAAGAGACCCAGTACTTC
size: .; J: TRBJ1-1; V: TRBV6-2/TRBV6-3; D: .; CDR3: CASSYSTPDIRGDTEAFF; DNA: TGTGCCAGCAGTTACTCGACTCCCGATATAAGAGGGGATACTGAAGCTTTCTTT
size: medium-sized; J: TRBJ2-7; V: TRBV27; D: TRBD2; CDR3: CASSRSGASYEQYF; DNA: TGTGCCAGCAGTCGTAGCGGGGCATCCTACGAGCAGTACTTC
size: .; J: TRBJ2-7; V: TRBV10-3; D: TRBD1; CDR3: CAISTGGRRNEQYF; DNA: TGTGCCATCAGTACAGGGGGCAGACGTAACGAGCAGTACTTC
size: few; J: TRBJ1-5; V: TRBV6-5; D: .; CDR3: CASSVRQSNQPQHF; DNA: TGTGCCAGCAGTGTGAGGCAGTCGAATCAGCCCCAGCATTTT
size: medium-sized; J: TRBJ2-7; V: TRBV6-5; D: TRBD2; CDR3: CASSYSGPGLASYEQYF; DNA: TGTGCCAGCAGTTACTCGGGACCCGGACTAGCGTCCTACGAGCAGTACTTC
size: .; J: TRBJ2-3; V: TRBV4-1; D: .; CDR3: CASSHRDDTDTQYF; DNA: TGCGCCAGCAGCCACCGGGACGACACAGATACGCAGTATTTT
size: few; J: TRBJ2-7; V: TRBV12-3/TRBV12-4; D: .; CDR3: CASSAPPGGVYEQYF; DNA: TGTGCCAGCAGTGCCCCACCAGGAGGGGTCTACGAGCAGTACTTC
size: .; J: TRBJ2-1; V: TRBV6-6; D: TRBD2; CDR3: CASSRTSGRAGYNEQFF; DNA: TGTGCCAGCAGTCGGACTAGCGGGAGGGCCGGGTACAATGAGCAGTTCTTC
size: medium-sized; J: TRBJ2-1; V: TRBV19; D: .; CDR3: CASSRRFSYNEQFF; DNA: TGTGCCAGTAGTCGACGGTTCTCCTACAATGAGCAGTTCTTC
size: .; J: TRBJ2-7; V: TRBV29-1; D: TRBD1; CDR3: CSVRTGGDEQYF; DNA: TGCAGCGTTAGGACAGGGGGTGACGAGCAGTACTTC
size: medium-sized; J: TRBJ2-1; V: TRBV6-5; D: TRBD2; CDR3: CASRGLAGGFHNEQFF; DNA: TGTGCCAGCAGGGGACTAGCGGGAGGTTTCCACAATGAGCAGTTCTTC
size: .; J: TRBJ2-7; V: TRBV5-1; D: TRBD2; CDR3: CASSLTSGSSYEQYF; DNA: TGCGCCAGCAGCTTGACTAGCGGGAGCTCCTACGAGCAGTACTTC
size: many; J: TRBJ1-6; V: TRBV18; D: TRBD1; CDR3: CASSPGQGNSPLHF; DNA: TGTGCCAGCTCCCCGGGACAGGGGAATTCACCCCTCCACTTT
size: medium-sized; J: TRBJ2-5; V: TRBV5-6; D: TRBD2; CDR3: CASSLVGAAGEKETQYF; DNA: TGTGCCAGCAGCTTGGTGGGCGCTGCGGGAGAGAAAGAGACCCAGTACTTC
size: medium-sized; J: TRBJ1-2; V: TRBV19; D: TRBD1; CDR3: CASSDREYGYTF; DNA: TGTGCCAGTAGTGACAGGGAATATGGCTACACCTTC
size: medium-sized; J: TRBJ2-1; V: TRBV19; D: .; CDR3: CASRVPGPLYNEQFF; DNA: TGTGCCAGTAGGGTACCGGGACCCCTATACAATGAGCAGTTCTTC
size: few; J: TRBJ1-3; V: TRBV18; D: .; CDR3: CASSLTGISGNTIYF; DNA: TGTGCCAGCTCACTCACAGGGATATCTGGAAACACCATATATTTT
size: few; J: TRBJ2-2; V: TRBV24-1; D: .; CDR3: CASGPNTGELFF; DNA: TGTGCCTCCGGACCTAACACCGGGGAGCTGTTTTTT
size: hyperexpanded; J: TRBJ2-1; V: TRBV19; D: .; CDR3: CASQGLVDENEQFF; DNA: TGTGCCAGTCAGGGGCTAGTGGATGAGAATGAGCAGTTCTTC
size: .; J: TRBJ1-1; V: TRBV4-2; D: .; CDR3: CASSLAGGRDEAFF; DNA: TGTGCCAGCAGCCTCGCGGGGGGGAGGGATGAAGCTTTCTTT
size: .; J: TRBJ1-6; V: TRBV11-1; D: .; CDR3: CASSFTGTSPLHF; DNA: TGTGCCAGCAGCTTCACAGGGACATCACCCCTCCACTTT
size: once; J: TRBJ2-6; V: TRBV5-6; D: .; CDR3: CASSLGPGLIRSGANVLTF; DNA: TGTGCCAGCAGCTTAGGGCCGGGATTAATCAGATCTGGGGCCAACGTCCTGACTTTC
size: .; J: TRBJ2-7; V: TRBV7-2; D: TRBD2; CDR3: CASSFQRTSGALAGDEQYF; DNA: TGTGCCAGCAGCTTTCAGCGGACTAGCGGGGCTCTAGCGGGCGACGAGCAGTACTTC
size: .; J: TRBJ2-1; V: TRBV10-3; D: .; CDR3: CAISESGSSYNEQFF; DNA: TGTGCCATCAGTGAGTCAGGTAGCTCCTACAATGAGCAGTTCTTC
size: .; J: TRBJ2-1; V: TRBV27; D: TRBD2; CDR3: CASSLGLAGGNEQFF; DNA: TGTGCCAGCAGCTTGGGACTAGCGGGGGGCAATGAGCAGTTCTTC
size: .; J: TRBJ2-1; V: TRBV12-5; D: .; CDR3: CASGTGRERQFF; DNA: TGTGCTAGTGGTACTGGCCGGGAGCGTCAGTTCTTC
size: .; J: TRBJ2-1; V: TRBV7-9; D: .; CDR3: CASSLGYNEQFF; DNA: TGTGCCAGCAGCTTGGGGTACAATGAGCAGTTCTTC
size: medium-sized; J: TRBJ1-1; V: TRBV19; D: .; CDR3: CASSIGRSTEAFF; DNA: TGTGCCAGTAGTATTGGACGTAGCACTGAAGCTTTCTTT
size: many; J: TRBJ2-3; V: TRBV11-2; D: .; CDR3: CASSNPAASSDTQYF; DNA: TGTGCCAGCAGCAATCCCGCGGCGTCCTCAGATACGCAGTATTTT
size: medium-sized; J: TRBJ1-3; V: TRBV18; D: .; CDR3: CASRSWVSGNTIYF; DNA: TGTGCCAGCCGGAGTTGGGTGTCCGGAAACACCATATATTTT
size: .; J: TRBJ2-1; V: TRBV29-1; D: .; CDR3: CSVVGALSYNEQFF; DNA: TGCAGCGTTGTCGGGGCTTTGTCCTACAATGAGCAGTTCTTC
size: many; J: TRBJ2-4; V: TRBV18; D: .; CDR3: CASSPRDMDIQYF; DNA: TGTGCCAGCTCACCTAGGGATATGGACATTCAGTACTTC
size: .; J: TRBJ1-1; V: TRBV6-2/TRBV6-3; D: .; CDR3: CASSTTENTEAFF; DNA: TGTGCCAGCAGTACGACAGAGAACACTGAAGCTTTCTTT
size: few; J: TRBJ2-1; V: TRBV11-2; D: TRBD2; CDR3: CASSPRLADNEQFF; DNA: TGTGCCAGCAGCCCGCGACTAGCCGACAATGAGCAGTTCTTC
size: medium-sized; J: TRBJ2-1; V: TRBV6-5; D: TRBD2; CDR3: CASSPTSGSQTEQFF; DNA: TGTGCCAGCAGTCCAACTAGCGGGAGTCAGACTGAGCAGTTCTTC
size: many; J: TRBJ1-1; V: TRBV19; D: TRBD1; CDR3: CASSRTGVNTEAFF; DNA: TGTGCCAGTAGTAGGACAGGGGTGAACACTGAAGCTTTCTTT
size: medium-sized; J: TRBJ2-5; V: TRBV7-9; D: .; CDR3: CASRNYHQETQYF; DNA: TGTGCCAGCAGGAACTATCACCAAGAGACCCAGTACTTC
size: .; J: TRBJ2-1; V: TRBV29-1; D: TRBD1; CDR3: CSALAGTGWNEQFF; DNA: TGCAGCGCCCTGGCCGGGACAGGGTGGAATGAGCAGTTCTTC
size: many; J: TRBJ2-2; V: TRBV7-6; D: .; CDR3: CASSPGPANTGELFF; DNA: TGTGCCAGCAGCCCGGGCCCCGCGAACACCGGGGAGCTGTTTTTT
size: .; J: TRBJ2-2; V: TRBV5-4; D: TRBD2; CDR3: CASSARRTSGKTGELFF; DNA: TGCGCCAGCAGCGCTCGCCGTACTAGCGGGAAGACCGGGGAGCTGTTTTTT
size: many; J: TRBJ1-5; V: TRBV18; D: .; CDR3: CASSPPGQNNQPQHF; DNA: TGTGCCAGCTCACCACCGGGGCAAAACAATCAGCCCCAGCATTTT
size: .; J: TRBJ1-5; V: TRBV20-1; D: .; CDR3: CSASPLGGAQPQHF; DNA: TGCAGTGCTAGTCCCTTGGGGGGTGCTCAGCCCCAGCATTTT
size: medium-sized; J: TRBJ2-7; V: TRBV6-5; D: TRBD1; CDR3: CASRGQGADEQYF; DNA: TGTGCCAGCAGGGGACAGGGGGCCGACGAGCAGTACTTC
size: .; J: TRBJ1-1; V: TRBV6-2/TRBV6-3; D: .; CDR3: CASSYSGKVATEAFF; DNA: TGTGCCAGCAGTTACTCAGGGAAGGTGGCCACTGAAGCTTTCTTT
size: few; J: TRBJ2-6; V: TRBV10-1; D: TRBD1; CDR3: CASRPGQDSGANVLTF; DNA: TGCGCCAGCAGGCCGGGACAGGACTCTGGGGCCAACGTCCTGACTTTC
size: .; J: TRBJ1-4; V: TRBV20-1; D: TRBD1; CDR3: CSARDRGRSEKLFF; DNA: TGCAGTGCTAGGGACAGGGGGCGGAGTGAAAAACTGTTTTTT
size: .; J: TRBJ1-2; V: TRBV12-3/TRBV12-4; D: TRBD1; CDR3: CASSRNGRGQGIGYTF; DNA: TGTGCCAGCAGCCGCAACGGGCGTGGACAGGGTATCGGCTACACCTTC
size: few; J: TRBJ2-1; V: TRBV20-1; D: .; CDR3: CSADFGGEKEQFF; DNA: TGCAGTGCTGACTTTGGGGGCGAAAAGGAGCAGTTCTTC
size: medium-sized; J: TRBJ1-2; V: TRBV19; D: .; CDR3: CASSIKLNYGYTF; DNA: TGTGCCAGTAGTATAAAGCTGAACTATGGCTACACCTTC